The 27 T cell receptor beta chains in this list originate from one sample, sequenced in a study of blood T cell repertoires in COVID-19. Libraries were prepared by immunoSEQ multiplex PCR; TCRdb keeps only in-frame clonotypes and omits some of them. The table has around 210,000 clones, 75% to 85% seen once. The specimen was peripheral blood. Receptors originate from a human donor in a cohort sampled during active COVID-19.

V gene TRBV6-1 combines with J gene TRBJ2-1, with D tentatively TRBD2 (6 bases). This CDR3 spans 17 amino acids. Trimming shortened V by 3 bases and J by 7 bases, and 22 bases separated the two germline ends. The germline CDR1 and CDR2 sequences are MNHNS and SASEGT. The CDR3 DNA is TGTGCCAGCAGTGAGCGCCAGGAGGGCCACCTGAGGAATGAGCAGTTCTTC. Protein sequence: CASSERQEGHLRNEQFF.

This clone was recorded once. The gene calls are TRBV12-3 or TRBV12-4 and TRBJ1-1; D remains ambiguous. Trimming left V 7 bases short and J 5 bases short, with 14 bases between. This CDR3 is built from 13 residues. This CDR3 is CASTPPTKTEAFF. CDR3 in DNA: TGTGCCAGCACCCCCCCGACTAAGACTGAAGCTTTCTTT.

V usage is TRBV5-1 and J usage is TRBJ2-7, with D possibly being TRBD2 (5 bases). CDR1 is SGHRS and CDR2 is YFSETQ in the germline V gene. The CDR3 is 16 amino acids. V lost 1 base and J 2 bases, leaving 16 bases between the germline ends. The CDR3 loop is CASSLFAAKGAYEQYF. The CDR3 DNA follows: TGCGCCAGCAGCTTGTTCGCTGCGAAGGGAGCCTACGAGCAGTACTTC.

This clone was counted once. The rearrangement joins TRBV11-2 to TRBJ2-7, with D possibly being TRBD1 (5 bases). The CDR3 covers 18 residues. The germline V gene encodes CDR1 SGHAT and CDR2 FQNNGV. V was trimmed by 1 base and J by 3 bases, leaving 22 bases between them. The chain's CDR3 is CASSLVSGSLGRNYEQYF. The CDR3 region has the DNA TGTGCCAGCAGCTTAGTTTCAGGGTCCCTAGGGCGTAACTACGAGCAGTACTTC.

This chain uses TRBV27 with TRBJ2-7; 7 nucleotides agree with TRBD1. This CDR3 comprises 14 residues. After removal of 1 base from V and 5 bases from J, the junction contained 5 bases not matched to a gene. Germline CDR1 MNHEY, CDR2 SMNVEV (reference sequence). CDR3 loop: CASSLYRGDNEQYF. CDR3 DNA: TGTGCCAGCAGTTTATACAGGGGAGACAACGAGCAGTACTTC.

The genes are TRBV27 and TRBJ2-7, with D possibly being TRBD1 (5 bases). The germline V gene encodes CDR1 MNHEY and CDR2 SMNVEV (reference sequence). Deletions cut 6 bases from V and 4 bases from J, with 19 bases between. The CDR3 length is 15 residues. The CDR3 is CASSLSNKGLYEQYF. DNA of the CDR3: TGTGCCAGCAGCCTCTCGAATAAGGGGCTTTACGAGCAGTACTTC.

This clone was picked up one time. V gene TRBV7-8 combines with J gene TRBJ2-7; 10 nucleotides agree with TRBD2. The CDR3 spans 16 residues. Trimming at V came to 4 bases and at J to 1 base, leaving 7 bases not matched to a gene. Germline V lookup: CDR1 SGHVS, CDR2 FQNEAQ. This CDR3 is CASSSPGTSESYEQYF. For the CDR3, the DNA is TGTGCCAGCAGCTCTCCGGGGACTAGCGAATCCTACGAGCAGTACTTC.

This rearrangement joins TRBV3-1 (or the pseudogene TRBV3-2) to TRBJ2-2; the match to TRBD2 covers 11 bases. The V and J ends lost 2 bases and 4 bases, in that order; junction bases with no gene match: 9. The germline gives CDR1 LGHDT, CDR2 YNNKEL (reference sequence). The CDR3 is 18 residues long. The CDR3 DNA reads as TGTGCCAGCAGCCAAAAGTCTACTAGCGGGAGTGGCACCGGGGAGCTGTTTTTT. Translation: CASSQKSTSGSGTGELFF.

The chain carries TRBV4-1 and TRBJ2-1; the match to TRBD2 covers 9 bases. The CDR3 loop spans 15 amino acids. Germline CDR1 is MGHRA and CDR2 is YSYEKL. J was trimmed by 4 bases and V by 1 base; bases with no gene match: 2. In DNA, the CDR3 is TGCGCCAGCAGCCAAGGACTAGCGGTTTACAATGAGCAGTTCTTC. Its protein is CASSQGLAVYNEQFF.

The chain has TRBV9 and TRBJ2-7; TRBD2 might be the D (6 bases). Germline V CDR1 and CDR2: SGDLS, YYNGEE. This CDR3 spans 13 amino acids. V lost 3 bases, J lost 1 base, and 8 bases lay in between. The CDR3 bases are TGTGCCAGCAGCGCCGGACTATCCTACGAGCAGTACTTC. Translating gives CASSAGLSYEQYF.

J is TRBJ1-1 and V is TRBV7-8; D ambiguous. The CDR3 extends over 14 amino acids. Trimming took 1 base from V and 1 from J, leaving 7 bases between them. Per germline, CDR1 SGHVS and CDR2 FQNEAQ. CDR3 protein: CASSLGEKNTEAFF. The CDR3 DNA reads as TGTGCCAGCAGCTTAGGCGAGAAGAACACTGAAGCTTTCTTT. Based on the CDR3 plus reference TRBV7-8 and TRBJ1-1, the full variable domain is GAGVSQSPRYKVAKRGQDVALRCDPISGHVSLFWYQQALGQGPEFLTYFQNEAQLDKSGLPSDRFFAERPEGSVSTLKIQRTQQEDSAVYLCASSLGEKNTEAFFGQGTRLTVV.

The chain is built from TRBV19 and TRBJ1-1, with 7 bases fitting TRBD1. The germline CDR1 and CDR2 sequences are LNHDA and SQIVND (reference sequence). V shed 6 bases, J shed 7 bases, and the junction held 5 bases outside the gene matches. This CDR3 is 12 amino acids long. CDR3 sequence reads: CASRGQQIEAFF. The CDR3 DNA follows: TGTGCCAGTAGGGGACAGCAGATTGAAGCTTTCTTT.

The rearrangement joins TRBV5-6 to TRBJ1-5, with a tentative D call TRBD1 (6 bases). This CDR3 spans 16 amino acids. V was shortened by 3 bases and J by 1 base, with 14 bases between the two germline ends. In germline, CDR1 is SGHDT, CDR2 YYEEEE. In DNA form, the CDR3 reads TGTGCCAGCAGCTCAACCGGGACACGCAGCAATCAGCCCCAGCATTTT. Amino acid sequence: CASSSTGTRSNQPQHF.

This chain joins TRBV5-1 and TRBJ2-1, with a weak D call TRBD1 (6 bases). Germline values: CDR1 SGHRS, CDR2 YFSETQ. V was shortened by 0 bases and J by 9 bases, with 13 bases between the two germline ends. This CDR3 has 14 residues. In DNA form, the CDR3 reads TGCGCCAGCAGCTTGGAGGGGGACGTGGGTGAGCAGTTCTTC. Amino acids: CASSLEGDVGEQFF.

V gene TRBV29-1 combines with J gene TRBJ2-1; weak D call: TRBD1 (7 bases). The length of the CDR3 is 14 residues. V was cut by 0 bases and J by 7 bases, with 13 bases left in between. CDR1 SQVTM and CDR2 ANQGSEA come from the germline V gene. For the CDR3, the DNA is TGCAGCGTTGAAGACAGGGGGGATAGGAATGAGCAGTTCTTC. Encoded protein: CSVEDRGDRNEQFF.

This clone was picked up one time. CDR3 sequence reads: CASSWGLAGDEQFF. CDR3 DNA: TGTGCCAGCAGTTGGGGACTAGCGGGAGATGAGCAGTTCTTC. This sequence joins TRBV27 and TRBJ2-1, with 14 nucleotides matching TRBD2. The junction had 1 base not matched to a gene; V was cut back by 4 bases and J by 8 bases. Germline V gene data show CDR1 as MNHEY and CDR2 as SMNVEV (reference sequence). The CDR3 runs 14 residues.

This chain links TRBV11-2 with TRBJ1-4; D unresolved. The CDR3 consists of 15 residues. V was shortened by 5 bases and J by 9 bases, with 19 bases between the two germline ends. CDR1 and CDR2 from the germline V gene are SGHAT and FQNNGV. Written as DNA, the CDR3 is TGTGCCAGCAGCGGCCAGGACGGGAACGTTCAAAAACTGTTTTTT. As protein: CASSGQDGNVQKLFF.

CDR3 loop: CAISEVGARQETQYF. The CDR3 nucleotides are TGTGCCATCAGTGAAGTGGGGGCGAGGCAAGAGACCCAGTACTTC. The chain links TRBV10-3 to TRBJ2-5; possible D gene TRBD1, 6 bases. The germline gives CDR1 ENHRY, CDR2 SYGVKD. V was pared by 3 bases and J by 2 bases, with 13 bases between. The CDR3 has 15 residues.

The chain carries TRBV19 and TRBJ2-7, with TRBD2 matching 14 bases. V dropped 7 bases and J dropped 6; count of bases not matched to a gene: 5. The CDR3 has 14 residues. The germline V gene has CDR1 LNHDA and CDR2 SQIVND (reference sequence). DNA of the CDR3: TGTGCCAGTAAGGGGACTAGCGGGAGTCGCGAGCAGTACTTC. This codes for CASKGTSGSREQYF.

This clone was counted a single time. The CDR3 DNA reads TGTGCCAGCAGTTACTCTGCGCTAGCGGGGGACTACGAGCAGTACTTC. Translated: CASSYSALAGDYEQYF. V is TRBV6-6 and J is TRBJ2-7, with TRBD2 matching 10 bases. Losses at the gene ends were 0 bases for V and 3 bases for J; bases not matched to a gene: 5. The germline V gene has CDR1 MNHNY and CDR2 SVGAGI (reference sequence). The CDR3 spans 16 residues.

This chain links TRBV18 with TRBJ2-5, with D maybe TRBD1 (6 bases). The germline gives CDR1 KGHSH, CDR2 LQKENI. Between the trimmed V and J ends, which lost 5 bases and 1 base, there was a span of 11 bases. CDR3 length: 14 amino acids. The CDR3 DNA is TGTGCCAGCTCAGATACAGGGATCCAAGAGACCCAGTACTTC. As protein: CASSDTGIQETQYF.

On this clone itself: Other DNA sequences in the sample encode the same CDR3. The chain has TRBV12-3 or TRBV12-4 and TRBJ2-7; D is uncertain. Between the trimmed V and J ends, which lost 5 bases and 0 bases, there was a span of 5 bases. CDR3 length: 12 amino acids. CDR3 in DNA: TGTGCCAGCAGTCCTAACTCCTACGAGCAGTACTTC. This codes for CASSPNSYEQYF.

The V gene is TRBV28, the J gene TRBJ2-2; 10 nucleotides align to TRBD2. CDR1 MDHEN and CDR2 SYDVKM come from the germline V gene. Unmatched junction bases numbered 22, after V lost 6 bases and J lost 6 bases. The CDR3 totals 20 residues. The CDR3 DNA is TGTGCCAGCAGGGCCCAAAGCGGGAGGGCCGGTAAAGGGTTTCCCGGGGAGCTGTTTTTT. Amino acid sequence: CASRAQSGRAGKGFPGELFF.

As DNA, the CDR3 is TGCGCCAGCACCCGAGGCCGACAGGGTGGGTCTGGGGCCAACGTCCTGACTTTC. It translates to CASTRGRQGGSGANVLTF. The genes are TRBV5-1 and TRBJ2-6; 7 bases are shared with TRBD1. The CDR3 spans 18 residues. The germline V gene encodes CDR1 SGHRS and CDR2 YFSETQ. V was clipped by 6 bases and J by 1 base; unmatched bases: 13.

The gene calls are TRBV19 and TRBJ2-7, with a tentative D call TRBD1 (6 bases). Trimming left V 1 base short and J 0 bases short, with 13 bases between. This CDR3 contains 16 residues. The germline gives CDR1 LNHDA, CDR2 SQIVND (reference sequence). CDR3 bases: TGTGCCAGTAGTATAGGATCGCTGGGGGCCTCCTACGAGCAGTACTTC. Translating it yields CASSIGSLGASYEQYF.

Note on this clone: Within the sample, other DNA sequences also encode this same CDR3. The chain recombines TRBV6-6 with TRBJ1-1; 8 bases line up with TRBD1. V was clipped by 0 bases and J by 1 base; unmatched bases: 1. The CDR3 is made up of 15 amino acids. Looked up from germline, CDR1 is MNHNY and CDR2 is SVGAGI (reference sequence). CDR3 residues: CASSYSGQGNTEAFF. CDR3 nucleotides: TGTGCCAGCAGTTACTCAGGACAGGGGAACACTGAAGCTTTCTTT.

V and J are TRBV7-9 and TRBJ2-1, with a tentative D call TRBD1 (5 bases). V was clipped by 6 bases and J by 9 bases, with 15 bases between them. This CDR3 is 13 amino acids long. The germline V gene has CDR1 SEHNR and CDR2 FQNEAQ (reference sequence). CDR3 in DNA: TGTGCCAGCAGGGCAGGGATCAAGGGTGAGCAGTTCTTC. This gives the protein CASRAGIKGEQFF.